The T cell receptor (beta chain) under discussion was sequenced for a study of PD-L1 blockade in urothelial cancer. Study summary: Bladder-origin urothelial cancer in males covered about 85% of the 29 patients. Between 0 and 3 chemotherapy regimens preceded treatment for each patient. Median T cell yield per blood sample was more than 130,000 cells.

Sample time point: peripheral blood 6 weeks after treatment start. The J segment lost 3 bases and the V segment lost 3 bases, leaving 4 bases of the junction unmatched. This CDR3 contains 16 residues. CDR1 is SGHAT and CDR2 is FQNNGV in the germline V gene. Added to each PCR by spiking were synthetic TCR analog templates. TCRdb's copy holds only in-frame clones and misses some; the assay was immunoSEQ multiplex PCR. The repertoire consists of about 50,000 clones, with 85% to 90% occurring once and the leading ten covering 2% to 3%. The source is a man aged 55 to 70 with urothelial cancer. The source was PBMCs, collected around atezolizumab (anti-PD-L1) treatment. The chain recombines TRBV11-2 with TRBJ2-2, with 10 bases aligning to TRBD2. CDR3 amino acids: CASSLGTSAYTGELFF. As DNA, the CDR3 is TGTGCCAGCAGCTTGGGGACTAGCGCCTACACCGGGGAGCTGTTTTTT.